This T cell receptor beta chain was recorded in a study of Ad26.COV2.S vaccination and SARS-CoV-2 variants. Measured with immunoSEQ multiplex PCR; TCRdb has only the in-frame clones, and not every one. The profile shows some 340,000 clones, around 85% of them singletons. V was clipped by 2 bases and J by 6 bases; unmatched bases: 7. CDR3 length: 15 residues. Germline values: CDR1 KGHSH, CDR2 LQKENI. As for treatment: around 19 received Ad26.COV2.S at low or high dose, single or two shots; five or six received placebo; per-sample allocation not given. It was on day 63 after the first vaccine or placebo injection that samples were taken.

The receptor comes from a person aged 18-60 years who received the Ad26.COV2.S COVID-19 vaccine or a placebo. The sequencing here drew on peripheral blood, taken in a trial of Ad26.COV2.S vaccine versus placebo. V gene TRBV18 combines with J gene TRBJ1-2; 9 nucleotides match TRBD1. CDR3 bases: TGTGCCAGCTCACCAACAATGGACAGGGGCGATGGCTACACCTTC. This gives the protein CASSPTMDRGDGYTF.